These 22 T cell receptor beta chains share one sample of origin, sequenced in a study of blood T cells in healthy people across ages. Alongside a J-beta primer mix, a sample-barcoded 5' primer served in a second PCR lasting about 7 to 12 cycles. From the 5' RACE reads, TCRdb called clonotypes with MiXCR, one entry per CDR3 protein. The sample records about 750,000 distinct CDR3 sequences, roughly 53% being singletons. The sample comprised blood. These receptors all stem from a man older than 75 in good health.

The chain carries TRBV6-6 and TRBJ1-2; a possible D gene is TRBD1 (6 bases). There are 14 residues in the CDR3. Germline loops: CDR1 MNHNY, CDR2 SVGAGI (reference sequence). Trimming removed 5 bases from V and 3 bases from J, with 13 bases in between. Here the CDR3 reads CASSIPQGHYGYTF. CDR3 DNA: TGTGCCAGCAGTATCCCTCAGGGGCACTATGGCTACACCTTC.

The V gene is TRBV10-3, the J gene TRBJ2-5; D not resolved. This CDR3 spans 11 amino acids. The V and J ends lost 2 bases and 2 bases respectively, with 0 bases between them. CDR1 ENHRY and CDR2 SYGVKD come from the germline V gene. This chain's CDR3 is CAISEQETQYF. In DNA form, the CDR3 reads TGTGCCATCAGTGAGCAAGAGACCCAGTACTTC.

This clonotype came up a few times. This chain joins TRBV6-2 or TRBV6-3 and TRBJ2-3, with D perhaps TRBD1 (5 bases). The V end lost 8 bases, the J end lost 14 bases, and 26 bases lay between the germline ends. The CDR3 is 14 residues long. Looked up from germline, CDR1 is MNHEY and CDR2 is SVGEGT. For the CDR3, the DNA is TGTGCCAGCTTATCCCAGGGAACATCCAGATACGCGTATTTT. Translated: CASLSQGTSRYAYF.

This clonotype was observed once. J is TRBJ2-2 and V is TRBV9, with 7 bases that match TRBD2. Trimming took 0 bases from V and 5 from J; bases not matched to a gene: 7. The CDR3 covers 16 residues. Germline V CDR1 and CDR2: SGDLS, YYNGEE. The CDR3 DNA reads as TGTGCCAGCAGCGTAGCCCCAGGGAGGGGTACCGGGGAGCTGTTTTTT. Translated: CASSVAPGRGTGELFF.

This chain links TRBV10-3 with TRBJ1-1; possibly TRBD1 for D (5 bases). The germline CDR1 and CDR2 sequences are ENHRY and SYGVKD. V lost 2 bases to trimming and J lost 0 bases, with 7 bases between them. This CDR3 contains 14 residues. The CDR3 spells CAISEEGLNTEAFF. CDR3 DNA sequence: TGTGCCATCAGTGAGGAGGGACTGAACACTGAAGCTTTCTTT.

The chain recombines TRBV4-1 with TRBJ2-1; TRBD2 agrees at 8 bases. The length of the CDR3 is 16 residues. The junction had 6 bases not matched to a gene; V was cut back by 5 bases and J by 0 bases. Germline CDR1 and CDR2: MGHRA and YSYEKL. CDR3 sequence: CASSVLAVSSYNEQFF. The CDR3 region has the DNA TGCGCCAGCAGCGTACTAGCGGTCAGCTCCTACAATGAGCAGTTCTTC.

The chain has TRBV5-4 and TRBJ2-3; TRBD2 aligns across 7 bases. Germline V gene sequence: CDR1 SGHNT, CDR2 YYREEE (reference sequence). This CDR3 is 14 amino acids long. The junction had 6 bases not matched to a gene; V was cut back by 5 bases and J by 3 bases. CDR3 residues: CASSQLRETDTQYF. The CDR3 coding sequence is TGTGCCAGCAGTCAGTTGCGGGAGACAGATACGCAGTATTTT.

V and J are TRBV15 and TRBJ2-2; 7 positions agree with TRBD1. The germline V gene has CDR1 LNHNV and CDR2 YYDKDF (reference sequence). The ends lost 3 bases at V and 4 bases at J; junction bases unmatched: 2. This CDR3 spans 14 amino acids. The DNA for the CDR3 is TGTGCCACCAGCAGTGGGACAGTCACCGGGGAGCTGTTTTTT. This sequence encodes CATSSGTVTGELFF.

This clonotype was seen a few times. As DNA, the CDR3 is TGTGCCATCAGTGACGGACCACGACCCCTCCACTTT. It translates to CAISDGPRPLHF. The gene calls are TRBV10-3 and TRBJ1-6; D unclear. Germline values: CDR1 ENHRY, CDR2 SYGVKD. CDR3 length: 12 amino acids. Trimming shortened V by 3 bases and J by 12 bases, and 9 bases separated the two germline ends.

This chain joins TRBV5-5 and TRBJ2-1; 9 nucleotides align to TRBD1. CDR1 and CDR2 from the germline V gene are SGHKS and YYEKEE (reference sequence). The length of the CDR3 is 16 residues. V was pared by 2 bases and J by 1 base, with 4 bases of the junction left unmatched. The CDR3 loop is CASSLPGTGSYNEQFF. The CDR3 nucleotides read TGTGCCAGCAGCTTACCTGGGACAGGGTCCTACAATGAGCAGTTCTTC.

The chain links TRBV20-1 to TRBJ2-7; D is unresolved. The CDR3 runs to 12 residues. The V and J ends lost 8 bases and 0 bases respectively, with 11 bases between them. Germline V gene sequence: CDR1 DFQATT, CDR2 SNEGSKA (reference sequence). CDR3 sequence reads: CSTLISSYEQYF. CDR3 in DNA: TGCAGTACCCTCATCAGCTCCTACGAGCAGTACTTC.

V usage is TRBV29-1 and J usage is TRBJ2-7; maybe TRBD1 (5 bases). The J call is in doubt because the DNA end fits TRBJ2-4 better. The germline CDR1 and CDR2 sequences are SQVTM and ANQGSEA. CDR3 size: 17 residues. CDR3 sequence (DNA): TGCAGCGTTGAGGAAGGGGCCCCAAGGTCGGGCAAAAACATTCAGTACTTC. Translating gives CSVEEGAPRSGKNIQYF.

This clonotype has more than one count but fewer than ten. The chain joins TRBV28 to TRBJ2-1; D unclear. The V end was cut by 6 bases, the J end by 4 bases, with 10 bases between. The length of the CDR3 is 13 residues. Germline V lookup: CDR1 MDHEN, CDR2 SYDVKM. The CDR3 nucleotides read TGTGCCAGCAGAACCCCCGGGTACAATGAGCAGTTCTTC. Translating it yields CASRTPGYNEQFF. Combining the CDR3 with reference TRBV28 and TRBJ2-1 gives the whole variable domain DVKVTQSSRYLVKRTGEKVFLECVQDMDHENMFWYRQDPGLGLRLIYFSYDVKMKEKGDIPEGYSVSREKKERFSLILESASTNQTSMYLCASRTPGYNEQFFGPGTRLTVL.

This clonotype occurred a few times. J is TRBJ2-5 and V is TRBV4-1, with TRBD2 matching over 12 bases. V was clipped by 2 bases and J by 4 bases; unmatched bases: 5. From germline, CDR1 is MGHRA and CDR2 YSYEKL. This CDR3 contains 16 residues. The CDR3 protein is CASSQRLAGVPETQYF. In nucleotides, the CDR3 is TGCGCCAGCAGCCAACGACTAGCGGGAGTCCCAGAGACCCAGTACTTC.

This rearrangement joins TRBV20-1 to TRBJ1-2; D might be TRBD1 (5 bases). The CDR3 spans 12 residues. The V gene's germline CDR1 is DFQATT and CDR2 SNEGSKA (reference sequence). Trimming shortened V by 1 base and J by 12 bases, and 15 bases separated the two germline ends. The CDR3 sequence: CSARGLTRGDTF. The CDR3 region has the DNA TGCAGTGCTAGAGGCCTGACCCGGGGGGACACCTTC.

This clonotype was counted once. The chain carries TRBV7-3 and TRBJ2-1, with 8 bases that match TRBD1. The trim removed 0 bases at V and 12 bases at J, leaving 4 bases unmatched. The CDR3 extends over 13 amino acids. Germline V gene data show CDR1 as SGHTA and CDR2 as FQGTGA. The CDR3: CASSLTPTGGQFF. In nucleotides, the CDR3 is TGTGCCAGCAGCTTAACCCCAACAGGGGGGCAGTTCTTC.

Only a few counts were recorded for this clonotype. The chain carries TRBV20-1 and TRBJ2-4, with D tentatively TRBD1 (5 bases). From germline, CDR1 is DFQATT and CDR2 SNEGSKA (reference sequence). The CDR3 loop spans 17 amino acids. V lost 5 bases and J 0 bases, leaving 20 bases between the germline ends. The CDR3: CSAATPDSSLAKNIQYF. CDR3 in DNA: TGCAGTGCTGCGACCCCCGACAGTTCACTAGCCAAAAACATTCAGTACTTC.

This clonotype was found a few times. V is TRBV10-3 and J is TRBJ1-5; D might be TRBD1 (5 bases). The germline V gene encodes CDR1 ENHRY and CDR2 SYGVKD. CDR3 size: 14 residues. V gave up 6 bases and J gave up 1 base, with 10 bases separating them. CDR3 loop: CAIRDRDSNQPQHF. The CDR3 bases are TGTGCCATCAGAGACCGGGACAGCAATCAGCCCCAGCATTTT.

V gene TRBV20-1 combines with J gene TRBJ2-1, with unresolved D. With 6 bases removed from V and 9 bases from J, the gap between germline ends came to 24 bases. Germline V gene data show CDR1 as DFQATT and CDR2 as SNEGSKA (reference sequence). The CDR3 has 15 amino acids. For the CDR3, the DNA is TGCAGTGCCTCCCGCCCGGGTAGGATCCTCTTTGAGCAGTTCTTC. This encodes CSASRPGRILFEQFF.

J is TRBJ2-3 and V is TRBV6-2 or TRBV6-3, with D perhaps matching TRBD2 (6 bases). CDR3 length: 11 amino acids. CDR1 is MNHEY, CDR2 SVGEGT, per germline. Between the trimmed V and J ends, which lost 6 bases and 10 bases, there was a span of 11 bases. The CDR3, as DNA: TGTGCCAGCAGGCCGGGAGAGGCGCAGTATTTT. Translated: CASRPGEAQYF.

The sample holds a few counts of this clonotype. V gene TRBV6-6 combines with J gene TRBJ2-7, with D perhaps being TRBD1 or TRBD2 (6 bases each). Per the germline V gene, CDR1 is MNHNY and CDR2 is SVGAGI (reference sequence). This CDR3 has 15 amino acids. V was pared by 2 bases and J by 0 bases, with 11 bases between. DNA for the CDR3: TGTGCCAGCAGTTACGGGGGGCCAAGCTCCTACGAGCAGTACTTC. Its translation: CASSYGGPSSYEQYF.

The V gene is TRBV24-1, the J gene TRBJ2-3, with 7 bases identical to TRBD1. Germline CDR1 is KGHDR and CDR2 is SFDVKD. Trimming at V came to 3 bases and at J to 8 bases, leaving 4 bases not matched to a gene. CDR3 length equals 13 residues. CDR3 protein: CATSDPYRGTQYF. DNA for the CDR3: TGTGCCACCAGTGATCCCTACAGGGGTACGCAGTATTTT.